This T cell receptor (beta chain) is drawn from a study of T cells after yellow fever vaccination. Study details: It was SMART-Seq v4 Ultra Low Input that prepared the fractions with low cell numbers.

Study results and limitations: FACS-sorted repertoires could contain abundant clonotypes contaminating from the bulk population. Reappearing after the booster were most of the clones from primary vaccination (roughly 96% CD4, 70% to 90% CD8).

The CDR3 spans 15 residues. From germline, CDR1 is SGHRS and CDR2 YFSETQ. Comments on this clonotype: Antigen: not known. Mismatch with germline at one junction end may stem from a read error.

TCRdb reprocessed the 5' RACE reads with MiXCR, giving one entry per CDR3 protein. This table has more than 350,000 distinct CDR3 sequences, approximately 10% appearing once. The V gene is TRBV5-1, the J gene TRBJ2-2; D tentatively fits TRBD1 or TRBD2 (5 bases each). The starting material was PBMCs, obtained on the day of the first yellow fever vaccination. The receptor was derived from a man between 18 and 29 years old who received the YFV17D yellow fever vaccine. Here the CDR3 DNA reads TGCGCCAGCAGCATGGTCACTCGAGGGTCCGGGGCGCTGTTTTTT. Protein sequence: CASSMVTRGSGALFF.